The rows below give T cell receptor beta chains drawn from one sample of a study of beta chain features in type 1 diabetes. Sequencing used immunoSEQ multiplex PCR; TCRdb keeps in-frame clones, though not all of them. The sample yields hundreds of thousands of clones, over 13% seen once. The sequenced material came from naive CD4+ T cells from blood. These receptors were obtained from a man younger than 35 with type 1 diabetes. CDR3s include the opening cysteine and the closing phenylalanine or tryptophan. A D gene is named only where the DNA matches it firmly.

v_call	j_call	d_call	cdr3_aa
TRBV9	TRBJ2-1	NA	CASSEFGGASYNEQFF
TRBV6-5	TRBJ1-1	TRBD1	CASRYRDREGAFF
TRBV30	TRBJ2-3	TRBD2	CAWLVGGTDTQYF
TRBV5-4	TRBJ2-3	NA	CASGIDPDTDTQYF
TRBV30	TRBJ2-5	NA	CAWSVRGGALETQYF
TRBV7-6	TRBJ2-2	NA	CASSQQGLQGELFF
TRBV2	TRBJ1-5	NA	CASSGGQPQHF
TRBV4-2	TRBJ2-3	TRBD2	CASSQNRDYLTDTQYF
TRBV6-6	TRBJ2-1	NA	CASGSRQYNEQFF
TRBV7-7	TRBJ2-5	TRBD2	CASALGYSSGETQYF
TRBV30	TRBJ1-1	NA	CAWGAGTEAFF
TRBV25-1	TRBJ2-5	TRBD2	CASSDLALAASQETQYF
TRBV2	TRBJ2-7	NA	CATSGRASEPHEQYF
TRBV7-8	TRBJ2-6	TRBD1	CASSPGQGIDNVLTF
TRBV5-4	TRBJ2-3	NA	CASRLQVTDTQYF
TRBV27	TRBJ2-6	NA	CASSLWRSGANVLTF
TRBV5-1	TRBJ1-2	NA	CASSLVGAANRYGYTF
TRBV5-1	TRBJ2-7	TRBD1	CASSFGTDGYEQYF
TRBV28	TRBJ2-3	TRBD2	CASSASGGARDTQYF
TRBV5-1	TRBJ2-1	TRBD2	CASSSGLAGFNEQFF
TRBV18	TRBJ2-1	NA	CASSLSEESYNEQFF
TRBV27	TRBJ1-2	NA	CASSFRLGGGYTF
TRBV5-1	TRBJ2-7	NA	CASSLDWYEQYF
TRBV28	TRBJ2-3	TRBD2	CASKAAGAPRDTQYF
TRBV19	TRBJ2-2	NA	CASNRDFANTGELFF
TRBV2	TRBJ2-7	NA	CASSEQGEGYEQYF
TRBV29-1	TRBJ1-2	TRBD1	CSVEGWQGVNYGYTF
TRBV5-6	TRBJ1-1	TRBD1	CASSSSTMGQLNTEAFF
TRBV18	TRBJ2-7	TRBD1	CASSPTRGQGPYEQYF
TRBV28	TRBJ1-4	TRBD1	CASSSGTEREKLFF
TRBV7-6	TRBJ1-3	NA	CASSSPGNTIYF
TRBV10-3	TRBJ2-3	NA	CAVQTDTQYF
TRBV18	TRBJ2-7	TRBD1	CASSPTGGTYEQYF
TRBV25-1	TRBJ1-1	TRBD1	CASHQLGTGAEAFF
TRBV15	TRBJ2-3	NA	CATSRLLRDTQYF
TRBV20-1	TRBJ2-3	NA	CSASSDTQYF
TRBV29-1	TRBJ1-1	NA	CSVDRSTEAFF
TRBV29-1	TRBJ1-1	NA	CSVGGRLGTEAFF
TRBV28	TRBJ2-3	NA	CASSLYGSGTDTQYF
TRBV2	TRBJ1-2	NA	CASIDGLANYGYTF
TRBV18	TRBJ1-2	NA	CASSPPRVGGYTF
TRBV7-2	TRBJ2-3	NA	CASGLDTQYF
TRBV9	TRBJ1-6	NA	CASSVHRSSYNSPLHF
TRBV7-8	TRBJ1-6	NA	CASSPARGNSPLHF
TRBV4-1	TRBJ1-2	NA	CASSQESTGVYGYTF
TRBV7-9	TRBJ2-3	TRBD2	CASRITSGSTDTQYF
TRBV14	TRBJ1-2	NA	CASSPGVSRNYGYTF
TRBV30	TRBJ2-1	TRBD2	CAWSVKTSGRANEQFF
TRBV29-1	TRBJ2-7	NA	CSVEGSGNYEQYF
TRBV5-1	TRBJ2-2	NA	CASSLNFPNPTGELFF
TRBV20-1	TRBJ2-1	NA	CSASTGDEQFF
TRBV18	TRBJ2-3	NA	CASSPDTVTDTQYF
TRBV11-2	TRBJ1-4	TRBD1	CASSTRDRGREKLFF
TRBV6-6	TRBJ1-1	TRBD1	CASLTGVSTEAFF